This TCR beta chain was documented in a study of early T cells in non-severe SARS-CoV-2 infection. The germline V and J ends were trimmed by 4 bases and 6 bases, with 10 bases remaining between them. Germline loops: CDR1 MNHNS, CDR2 SASEGT. The CDR3 has 13 residues. This clonotype was detected ten times or more. Each CDR3 protein is one row after TCRdb ran MiXCR on the 5' RACE reads. Among 70,000 to 90,000 distinct CDR3 sequences listed, around 12% were seen once. The sample consisted of whole blood. This sequence was found in an adult who was a healthcare worker with PCR-confirmed SARS-CoV-2 infection or an uninfected control (not recorded which). The V and J genes are TRBV6-1 and TRBJ1-5; tentatively, D is TRBD1 (5 bases). The CDR3 here is CASSGLGGQPQHF. The CDR3, as DNA: TGTGCCAGCAGTGGCCTGGGGGGTCAGCCCCAGCATTTT.